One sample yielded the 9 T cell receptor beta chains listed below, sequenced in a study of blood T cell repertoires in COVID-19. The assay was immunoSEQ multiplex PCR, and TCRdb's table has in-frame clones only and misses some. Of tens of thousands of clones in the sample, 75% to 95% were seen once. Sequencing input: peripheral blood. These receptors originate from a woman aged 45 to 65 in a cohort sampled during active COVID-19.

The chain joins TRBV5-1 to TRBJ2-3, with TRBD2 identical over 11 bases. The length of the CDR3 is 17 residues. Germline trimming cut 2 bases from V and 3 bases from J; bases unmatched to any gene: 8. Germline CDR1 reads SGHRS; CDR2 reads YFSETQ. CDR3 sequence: CASSFSELAGATDTQYF. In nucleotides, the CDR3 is TGCGCCAGCAGCTTTAGTGAACTAGCGGGAGCTACAGATACGCAGTATTTT.

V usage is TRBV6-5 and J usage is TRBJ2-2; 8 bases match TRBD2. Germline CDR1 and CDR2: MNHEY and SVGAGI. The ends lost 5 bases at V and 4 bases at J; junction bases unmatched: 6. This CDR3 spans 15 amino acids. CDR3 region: CASSSSGAFTGELFF. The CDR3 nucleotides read TGTGCCAGCAGTAGTAGCGGGGCTTTCACCGGGGAGCTGTTTTTT.

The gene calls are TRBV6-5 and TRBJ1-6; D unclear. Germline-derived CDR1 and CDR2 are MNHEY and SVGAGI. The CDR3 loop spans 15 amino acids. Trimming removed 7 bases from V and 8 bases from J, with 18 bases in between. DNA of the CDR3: TGTGCCAGCATTTCGGGAACCGGAACGGATTCACCCCTCCACTTT. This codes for CASISGTGTDSPLHF.

The DNA for the CDR3 is TGTGCCAGCAGCCCGACAGGAACCGGAAACACCATATATTTT. It encodes CASSPTGTGNTIYF. The rearrangement uses TRBV5-5 and TRBJ1-3; possibly TRBD1 for D (6 bases). This CDR3 region has 14 residues. V gave up 4 bases and J gave up 4 bases, with 12 bases separating them. The germline CDR1 and CDR2 sequences are SGHKS and YYEKEE (reference sequence).

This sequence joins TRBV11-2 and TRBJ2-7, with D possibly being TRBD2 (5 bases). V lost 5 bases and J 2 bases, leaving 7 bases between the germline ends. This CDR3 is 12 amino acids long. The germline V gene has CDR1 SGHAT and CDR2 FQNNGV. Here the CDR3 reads CASSPGTYEQYF. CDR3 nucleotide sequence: TGTGCCAGCAGCCCGGGGACCTACGAGCAGTACTTC.

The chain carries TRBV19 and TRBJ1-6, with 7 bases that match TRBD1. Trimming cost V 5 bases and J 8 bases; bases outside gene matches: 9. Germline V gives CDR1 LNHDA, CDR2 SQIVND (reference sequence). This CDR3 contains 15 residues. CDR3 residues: CASSLRQGGDSPLHF. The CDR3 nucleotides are TGTGCCAGTAGTCTCCGACAGGGTGGAGATTCACCCCTCCACTTT.

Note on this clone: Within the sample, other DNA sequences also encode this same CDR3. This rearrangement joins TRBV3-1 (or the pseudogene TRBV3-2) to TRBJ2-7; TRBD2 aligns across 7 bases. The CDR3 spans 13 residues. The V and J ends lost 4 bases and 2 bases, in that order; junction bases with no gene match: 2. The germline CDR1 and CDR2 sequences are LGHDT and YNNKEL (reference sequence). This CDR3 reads CASSPGGAYEQYF. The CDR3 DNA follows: TGTGCCAGCAGCCCGGGGGGAGCCTACGAGCAGTACTTC.

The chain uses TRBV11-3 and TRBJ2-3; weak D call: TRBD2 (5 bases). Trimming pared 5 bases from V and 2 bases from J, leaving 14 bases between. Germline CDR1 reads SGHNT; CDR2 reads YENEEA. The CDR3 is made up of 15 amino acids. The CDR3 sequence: CASSHRSGNTDTQYF. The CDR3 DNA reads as TGTGCCAGCAGCCACCGATCGGGAAACACAGATACGCAGTATTTT.

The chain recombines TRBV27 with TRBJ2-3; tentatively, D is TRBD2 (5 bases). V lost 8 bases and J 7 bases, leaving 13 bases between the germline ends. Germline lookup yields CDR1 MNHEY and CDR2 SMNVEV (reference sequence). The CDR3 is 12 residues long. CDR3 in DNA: TGTGCCAGCCTCTCCCGGGGAAATACGCAGTATTTT. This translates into CASLSRGNTQYF.